This T cell receptor (beta chain) comes out of a study of T cell repertoires in cytomegalovirus infection. Study-wide background: Both a matching HLA type and CMV infection were indicated by public TCR beta signatures.

TCRdb called the reads again in MiXCR, with one record for every CDR3 protein. The sample yields about 830,000 distinct CDR3 sequences, about 31% seen once. The J segment lost 4 bases and the V segment lost 6 bases, leaving 9 bases of the junction unmatched. The length of the CDR3 is 16 residues. A word on this clonotype: What it binds is unknown.

Sequences were derived from cultured CD8+ T cells from PBMCs, sampled from culture after CMV antigen stimulation. The clonotype originates from a human donor in good health (CMV status not recorded). Some clones in this sample may be carry-over from other donors' samples. This chain connects TRBV12-3 or TRBV12-4 to TRBJ2-1, with TRBD2 identical over 10 bases. In DNA, the CDR3 is TGTGCCAGCAGGACCTTAGCGGGGGGCCCTTACAATGAGCAGTTCTTC. It encodes CASRTLAGGPYNEQFF.